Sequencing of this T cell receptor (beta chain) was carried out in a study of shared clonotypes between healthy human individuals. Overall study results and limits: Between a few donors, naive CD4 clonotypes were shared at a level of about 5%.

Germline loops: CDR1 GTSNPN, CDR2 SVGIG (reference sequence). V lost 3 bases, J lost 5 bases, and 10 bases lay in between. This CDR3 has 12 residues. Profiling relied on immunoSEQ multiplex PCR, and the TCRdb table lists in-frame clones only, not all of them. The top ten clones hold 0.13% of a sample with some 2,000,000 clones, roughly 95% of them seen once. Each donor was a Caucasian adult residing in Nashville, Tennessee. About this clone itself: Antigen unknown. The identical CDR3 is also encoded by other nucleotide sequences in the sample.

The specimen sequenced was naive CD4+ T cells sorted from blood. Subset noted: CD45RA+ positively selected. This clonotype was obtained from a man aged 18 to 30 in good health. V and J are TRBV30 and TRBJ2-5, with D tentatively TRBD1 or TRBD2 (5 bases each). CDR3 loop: CAWRGDGETQYF. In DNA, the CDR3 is TGTGCCTGGAGGGGGGACGGGGAGACCCAGTACTTC.